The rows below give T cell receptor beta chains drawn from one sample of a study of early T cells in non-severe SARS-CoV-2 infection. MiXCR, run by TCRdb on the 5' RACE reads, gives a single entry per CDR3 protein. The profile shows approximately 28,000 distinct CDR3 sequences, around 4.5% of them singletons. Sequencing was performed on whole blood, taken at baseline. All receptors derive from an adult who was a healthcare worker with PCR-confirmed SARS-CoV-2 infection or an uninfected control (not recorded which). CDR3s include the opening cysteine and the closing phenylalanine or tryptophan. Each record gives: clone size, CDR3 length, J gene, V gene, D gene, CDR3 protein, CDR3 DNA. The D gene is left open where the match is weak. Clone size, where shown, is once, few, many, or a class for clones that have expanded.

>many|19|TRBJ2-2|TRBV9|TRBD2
CASTNRAGLAGGRTGELFF
TGTGCCAGCACCAATCGGGCGGGACTAGCGGGAGGTCGCACCGGGGAGCTGTTTTTT
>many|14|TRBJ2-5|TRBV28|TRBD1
CASTWTGPQETQYF
TGTGCCAGCACGTGGACAGGGCCCCAAGAGACCCAGTACTTC
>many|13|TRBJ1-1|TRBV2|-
CASSEGEGFEVFF
TGTGCCAGCAGTGAGGGGGAGGGGTTCGAGGTTTTCTTT
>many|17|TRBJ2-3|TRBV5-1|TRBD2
CASSLGLAGTSTDTQYF
TGCGCCAGCAGCTTGGGACTAGCGGGGACTAGCACAGATACGCAGTATTTT
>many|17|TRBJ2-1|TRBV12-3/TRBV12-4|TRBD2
CASSLARVAGGSNEQFF
TGTGCCAGCAGTTTAGCGCGGGTAGCGGGCGGGTCCAATGAGCAGTTCTTC
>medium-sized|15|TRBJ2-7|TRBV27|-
CASSLFRAEGGEQYF
TGTGCCAGCAGTTTATTTAGGGCAGAGGGAGGCGAGCAGTACTTC
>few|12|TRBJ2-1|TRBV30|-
CAWSPFGNEQFF
TGTGCCTGGAGTCCCTTCGGGAATGAGCAGTTCTTC
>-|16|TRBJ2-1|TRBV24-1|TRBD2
CATSETGLAGNNEQFF
TGTGCCACCAGTGAAACCGGACTAGCGGGGAACAATGAGCAGTTCTTC
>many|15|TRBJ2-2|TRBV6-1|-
CARSPVGGPPGELFF
TGTGCCAGGAGTCCTGTAGGAGGGCCCCCCGGGGAGCTGTTTTTT
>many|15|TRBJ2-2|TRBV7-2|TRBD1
CASSPRTGRSGELFF
TGTGCCAGCAGCCCCCGGACAGGGAGAAGCGGGGAGCTGTTTTTT
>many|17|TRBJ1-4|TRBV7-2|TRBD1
CASSLYRGLATNEKLFF
TGTGCCAGCAGCTTATACAGGGGCCTTGCAACTAATGAAAAACTGTTTTTT
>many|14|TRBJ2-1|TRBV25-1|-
CASSLTDGINEQFF
TGTGCCAGCAGTCTAACCGACGGGATCAATGAGCAGTTCTTC
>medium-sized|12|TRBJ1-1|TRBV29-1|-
CSVGTLNTEAFF
TGCAGCGTGGGGACTCTGAACACTGAAGCTTTCTTT
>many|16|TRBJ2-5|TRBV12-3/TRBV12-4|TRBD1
CASSSHSPGQGETQYF
TGTGCCAGCAGTTCACACTCGCCGGGACAGGGGGAGACCCAGTACTTC
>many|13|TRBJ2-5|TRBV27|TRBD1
CASSWGQDGTQYF
TGTGCCAGCAGTTGGGGACAGGACGGGACCCAGTACTTC
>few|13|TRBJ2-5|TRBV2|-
CASSLGLGAAQYF
TGTGCCAGCAGTCTGGGACTGGGGGCGGCCCAGTACTTC
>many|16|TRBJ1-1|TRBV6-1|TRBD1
CATPKPLLAGGTEAFF
TGTGCCACCCCGAAACCCCTCCTTGCAGGGGGCACTGAAGCTTTCTTT
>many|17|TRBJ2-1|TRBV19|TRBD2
CASSIVSSGSSYNEQFF
TGTGCCAGTAGTATAGTCAGTAGCGGGAGCTCCTACAATGAGCAGTTCTTC
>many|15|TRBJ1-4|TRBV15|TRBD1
CATSRPGQGSEKLFF
TGTGCCACCAGCAGACCGGGACAGGGGAGTGAAAAACTGTTTTTT
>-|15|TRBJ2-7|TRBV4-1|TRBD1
CASSNRDRGSYEQYF
TGCGCCAGCAGCAACCGGGACAGGGGCTCGTACGAGCAGTACTTC
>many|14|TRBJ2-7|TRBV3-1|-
CASSQGPETYEQYF
TGTGCCAGCAGCCAAGGCCCCGAGACCTACGAGCAGTACTTC
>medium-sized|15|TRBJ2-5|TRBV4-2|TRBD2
CASSQERGGQETQYF
TGTGCCAGCAGCCAAGAGCGGGGGGGCCAAGAGACCCAGTACTTC
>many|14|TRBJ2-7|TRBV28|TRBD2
CASILGGTSYEQYF
TGTGCCAGCATCTTGGGGGGGACTTCCTACGAGCAGTACTTC
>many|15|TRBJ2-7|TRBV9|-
CASSAIGGLSDEQYF
TGTGCCAGCAGCGCCATCGGGGGGCTCAGTGACGAGCAGTACTTC
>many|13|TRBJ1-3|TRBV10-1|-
CASSSNHGNTIYF
TGCGCCAGCAGTTCGAACCACGGAAACACCATATATTTT
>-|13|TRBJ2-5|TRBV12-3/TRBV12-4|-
CASNRTPQETQYF
TGTGCCAGCAATCGGACACCTCAAGAGACCCAGTACTTC
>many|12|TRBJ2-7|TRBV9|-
CASSPPSYEQYF
TGTGCCAGCAGCCCGCCTTCCTACGAGCAGTACTTC
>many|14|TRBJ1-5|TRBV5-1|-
CASSYGASNQPQHF
TGCGCCAGCAGCTACGGGGCAAGCAATCAGCCCCAGCATTTT
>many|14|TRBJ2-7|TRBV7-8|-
CASSSGTASYEQYF
TGTGCCAGCAGCTCCGGGACGGCCTCCTACGAGCAGTACTTC
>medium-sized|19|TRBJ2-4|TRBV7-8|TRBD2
CASSFSSGGAEGGKNIQYF
TGTGCCAGCAGCTTTAGTAGCGGGGGGGCCGAGGGCGGCAAAAACATTCAGTACTTC
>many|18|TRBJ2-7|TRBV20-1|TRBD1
CSARDLRTGNNLTYEQYF
TGCAGTGCTAGAGATCTTAGGACAGGGAATAATCTTACCTACGAGCAGTACTTC
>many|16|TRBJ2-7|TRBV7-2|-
CASSLVAGPSSYEQYF
TGTGCCAGCAGCTTAGTCGCAGGGCCCAGCTCCTACGAGCAGTACTTC
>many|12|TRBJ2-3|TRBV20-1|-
CSANPDSDTQYF
TGCAGTGCTAACCCCGACTCAGATACGCAGTATTTT
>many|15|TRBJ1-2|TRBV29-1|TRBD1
CSVVVGQGAADGYTF
TGCAGCGTTGTTGTGGGACAGGGGGCAGCGGATGGCTACACCTTC
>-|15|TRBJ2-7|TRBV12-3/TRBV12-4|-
CASSPTGYAAYEQYF
TGTGCCAGCAGTCCCACAGGCTATGCCGCCTACGAGCAGTACTTC
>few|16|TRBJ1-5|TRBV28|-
CASSFGGGRGGQPQHF
TGTGCCAGCAGTTTTGGTGGGGGCCGAGGGGGTCAGCCCCAGCATTTT
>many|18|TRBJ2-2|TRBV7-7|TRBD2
CASSLELAGGPDTGELFF
TGTGCTAGCAGCTTAGAACTAGCGGGAGGGCCGGACACCGGGGAGCTGTTTTTT
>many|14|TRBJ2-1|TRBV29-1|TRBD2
CSAPIAGDYNEQFF
TGCAGCGCCCCCATAGCGGGAGACTACAATGAGCAGTTCTTC
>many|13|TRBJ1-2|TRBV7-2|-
CASSLGEDYGYTF
TGTGCCAGCAGCTTAGGCGAGGACTATGGCTACACCTTC
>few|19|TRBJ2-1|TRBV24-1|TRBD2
CATTDSRTSGTNSYNEQFF
TGTGCCACCACCGACAGCCGGACTAGCGGGACCAACTCCTACAATGAGCAGTTCTTC
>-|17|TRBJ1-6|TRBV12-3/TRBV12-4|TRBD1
CASSSAGGDRKDSPLHF
TGTGCCAGCAGTTCGGCAGGGGGAGATAGGAAAGATTCACCCCTCCACTTT
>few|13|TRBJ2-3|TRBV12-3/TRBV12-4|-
CASSLAGSDTQYF
TGTGCCAGCAGTTTAGCGGGGTCGGATACGCAGTATTTT
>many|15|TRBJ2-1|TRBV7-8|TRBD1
CASSLADRGLNEQFF
TGTGCCAGCAGCTTAGCCGACAGGGGCCTCAATGAGCAGTTCTTC
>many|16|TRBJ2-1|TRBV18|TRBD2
CASSPPGPAGADEQFF
TGTGCCAGCTCACCACCGGGGCCTGCGGGAGCGGATGAGCAGTTCTTC
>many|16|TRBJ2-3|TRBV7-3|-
CASSLGPDRSTDTQYF
TGTGCCAGCAGCTTAGGCCCCGACAGGAGCACAGATACGCAGTATTTT